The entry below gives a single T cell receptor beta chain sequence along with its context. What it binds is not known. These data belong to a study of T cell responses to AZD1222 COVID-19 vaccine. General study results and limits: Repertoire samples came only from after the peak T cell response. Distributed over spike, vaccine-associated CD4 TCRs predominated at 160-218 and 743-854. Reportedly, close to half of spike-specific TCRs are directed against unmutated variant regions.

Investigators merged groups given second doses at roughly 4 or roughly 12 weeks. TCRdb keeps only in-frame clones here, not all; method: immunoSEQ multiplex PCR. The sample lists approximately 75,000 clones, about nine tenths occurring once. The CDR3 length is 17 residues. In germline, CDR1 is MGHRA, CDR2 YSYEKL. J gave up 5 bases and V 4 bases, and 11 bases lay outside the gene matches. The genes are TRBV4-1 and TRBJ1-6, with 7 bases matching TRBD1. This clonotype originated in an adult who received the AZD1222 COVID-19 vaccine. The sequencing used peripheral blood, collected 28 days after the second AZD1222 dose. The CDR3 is CASSRFPTGTDNSPLHF. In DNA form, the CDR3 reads TGCGCCAGCAGCCGATTCCCCACCGGGACAGATAATTCACCCCTCCACTTT.